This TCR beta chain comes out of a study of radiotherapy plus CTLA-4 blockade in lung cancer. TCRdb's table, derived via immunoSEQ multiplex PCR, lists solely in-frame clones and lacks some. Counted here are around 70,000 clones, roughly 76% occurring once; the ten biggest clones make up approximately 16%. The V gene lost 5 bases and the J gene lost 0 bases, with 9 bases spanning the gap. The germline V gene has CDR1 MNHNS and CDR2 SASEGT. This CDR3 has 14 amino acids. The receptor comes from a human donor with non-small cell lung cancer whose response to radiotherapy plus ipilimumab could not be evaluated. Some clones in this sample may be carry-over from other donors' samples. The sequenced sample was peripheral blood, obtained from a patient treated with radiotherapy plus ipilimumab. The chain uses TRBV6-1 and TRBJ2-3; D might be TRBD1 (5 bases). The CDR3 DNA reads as TGTGCCAGCAGTATACAGGTTAGCACAGATACGCAGTATTTT. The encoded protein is CASSIQVSTDTQYF.